The entry below describes one TCR beta chain. Its cognate antigen has yet to be identified. HCMV serostatus was determined by detecting HCMV-specific IgG in serum with a commercial ELISA kit. Ficoll density gradient centrifugation was used to isolate peripheral blood mononuclear cells from blood. The sequencer listed for this sample is Illumina HiSeq 2000. TCR beta cDNA libraries were prepared using 5'RACE template switching, which introduced a universal primer site and unique molecular identifiers. cDNA synthesis was primed from the TCR beta constant segment and was followed by two successive PCR amplification steps. Per the authors' processing: MIGEC was used to demultiplex reads and group reads by UMI, and MiTCR was used to assemble and quantify clonotypes. To remove erroneous sequences, TCR cDNA sequences were retained only when supported by two or more reads. The tcR package was used for downstream repertoire analysis, and clonotypes were matched across fractions by CDR3 nucleotide sequence plus V segment. VDJmatch was used to annotate antigen specificity against VDJdb, with one amino acid substitution allowed in CDR3. Following reprocessing of the reads by TCRdb, the data hold one row per CDR3 protein sequence and no DNA is available. These V and J calls derive from TCRdb rather than the authors' analysis. The table held for this sample gives fewer than 400,000 distinct CDR3 sequences. The ten most abundant clones make up about 11% of the sample.

This specimen belongs to a study of T cells expressing NK-cell markers (dated by TCRdb to the early 2020s). With regard to the full study: In sorted CD3+CD56+NKG2C+, CD3+CD56+NKG2C- and CD3+CD56-NKG2C+ T-cell subsets from 7 to 9 donors, TCR beta-chain repertoires were profiled. The eight sequenced donors were randomly selected healthy volunteers, three men and five women. Most of the eight sequenced donors were HCMV-seropositive and one was HCMV-seronegative. Sequencing of the libraries produced 2 x 150 bp reads on Illumina HiSeq 2000/2500, MiSeq or NextSeq. The investigation overall reported the following: Those dominant clonotypes were again the most abundant among CD3+CD56-NKG2C+ cells in a handful of donors, at roughly 28.3-65%. Whether the expanded NKG2C-expressing T cell clones were specific for HCMV antigens was left unclear. In 5 to 7 donors, the dominant CD3+CD56+NKG2C+ clonotypes ranked among the top 10 CD8+ clonotypes, making up 1.0-7.0% of CD8+ T cells.

From cysteine to phenylalanine, the CDR3 is 16 amino acids long. No DNA sequence is on record. Sequencing was carried out using blood T cells: a sorted CD56 or NKG2C T cell subset, CD4+ or CD8+ T cells, or bulk PBMC T cells (not recorded which). The sequence was collected from a woman between 45 and 60 years old in good health. Donor details come from another sample of the same person, matched by shared clones. This sequence uses TRBV12-3 or TRBV12-4 and TRBJ2-3. CDR3 sequence: CASSFSGRERTDTQYF.